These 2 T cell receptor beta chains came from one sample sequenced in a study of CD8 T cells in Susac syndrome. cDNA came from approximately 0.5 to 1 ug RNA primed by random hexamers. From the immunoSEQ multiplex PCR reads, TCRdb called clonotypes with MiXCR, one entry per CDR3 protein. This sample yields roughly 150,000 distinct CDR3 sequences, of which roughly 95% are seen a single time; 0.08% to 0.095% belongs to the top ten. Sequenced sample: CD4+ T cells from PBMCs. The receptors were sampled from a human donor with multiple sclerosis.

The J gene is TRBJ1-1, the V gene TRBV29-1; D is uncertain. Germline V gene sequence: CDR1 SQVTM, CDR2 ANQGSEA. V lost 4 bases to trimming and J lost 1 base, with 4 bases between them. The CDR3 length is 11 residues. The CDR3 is CSVAQNTEAFF. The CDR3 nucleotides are TGCAGCGTTGCGCAGAACACTGAAGCTTTCTTT.

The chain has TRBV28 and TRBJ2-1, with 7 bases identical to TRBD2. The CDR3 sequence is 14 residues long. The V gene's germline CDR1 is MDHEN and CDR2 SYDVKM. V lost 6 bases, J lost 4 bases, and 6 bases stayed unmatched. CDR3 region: CASSAGGTYNEQFF. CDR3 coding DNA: TGTGCCAGCAGCGCCGGGGGGACGTACAATGAGCAGTTCTTC. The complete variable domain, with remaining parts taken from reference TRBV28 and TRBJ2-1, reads DVKVTQSSRYLVKRTGEKVFLECVQDMDHENMFWYRQDPGLGLRLIYFSYDVKMKEKGDIPEGYSVSREKKERFSLILESASTNQTSMYLCASSAGGTYNEQFFGPGTRLTVL.